The source of this T cell receptor beta chain is a study of blood T cells in healthy people across ages. In germline, CDR1 is MDHEN, CDR2 SYDVKM. Deletions cut 3 bases from V and 2 bases from J, with 14 bases between. The CDR3 loop spans 16 amino acids. The second PCR ran roughly 6 to 11 cycles with a sample-barcoded 5' primer and J-beta primers. TCRdb passed the 5' RACE reads through MiXCR, listing each CDR3 protein once. The profile shows hundreds of thousands of distinct CDR3 sequences, more than 55% of them singletons. The authors extracted at least 5.5 micrograms of total RNA per sample. As for this clonotype: Its antigen remains unidentified.

Findings and caveats of the study: Unknown donor CMV status possibly confounded expanded clonotype changes.

The clonotype was recovered from a man aged 35 to 55 in good health. The chain carries TRBV28 and TRBJ1-5; D perhaps matches TRBD1 (6 bases). Sequenced input: blood. This CDR3 reads CASSFSHRVGNQPQHF. The CDR3, as DNA: TGTGCCAGCAGTTTTTCTCACAGGGTCGGCAATCAGCCCCAGCATTTT.